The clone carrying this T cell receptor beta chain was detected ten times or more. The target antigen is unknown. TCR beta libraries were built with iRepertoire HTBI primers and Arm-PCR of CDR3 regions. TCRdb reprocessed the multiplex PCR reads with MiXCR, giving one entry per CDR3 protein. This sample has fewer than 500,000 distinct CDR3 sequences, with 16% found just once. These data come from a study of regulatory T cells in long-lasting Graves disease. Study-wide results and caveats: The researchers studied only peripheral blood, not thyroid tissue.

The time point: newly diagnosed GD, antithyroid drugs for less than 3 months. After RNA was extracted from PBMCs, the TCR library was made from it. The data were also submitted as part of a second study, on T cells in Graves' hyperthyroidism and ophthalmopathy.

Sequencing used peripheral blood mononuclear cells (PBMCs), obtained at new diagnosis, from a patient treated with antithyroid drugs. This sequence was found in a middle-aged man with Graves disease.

The CDR3 is CASSSYTDTQYF. The CDR3 DNA reads TGTGCCAGCAGCTCGTACACAGATACGCAGTATTTT. This chain connects TRBV7-2 to TRBJ2-3; no firm D call. Per germline, CDR1 SGHTA and CDR2 FQGNSA. Between the trimmed V and J ends, which lost 4 bases and 2 bases, there was a span of 4 bases. This CDR3 contains 12 residues. Based on the CDR3 plus reference TRBV7-2 and TRBJ2-3, the full variable domain is GAGVSQSPSNKVTEKGKDVELRCDPISGHTALYWYRQSLGQGLEFLIYFQGNSAPDKSGLPSDRFSAERTGGSVSTLTIQRTQQEDSAVYLCASSSYTDTQYFGPGTRLTVL.